This record looks at one T cell receptor (beta chain) sequence and its context. The data are from a study of cytomegalovirus exposure and HLA in healthy donors. The CDR3 sequence is 15 residues long. Germline V lookup: CDR1 SGDLS, CDR2 YYNGEE. After removal of 4 bases from V and 1 base from J, the junction contained 4 bases not matched to a gene. The PCR made use of 60 Vbeta and 13 Jbeta primers. TCRdb keeps only in-frame clones here, not all; method: immunoSEQ multiplex PCR. The table has about 120,000 clones, 80% to 90% seen once. This clonotype was obtained from a man aged 35 to 55 in good health and CMV-seronegative. The sample consisted of PBMCs. The chain employs TRBV9 and TRBJ1-4; 7 bases agree with TRBD1. This CDR3 is CASSPRQGTNEKLFF. The CDR3 nucleotides are TGTGCCAGCAGCCCACGACAGGGAACTAATGAAAAACTGTTTTTT.